The T cell receptor (beta chain) under discussion was sequenced for a study of preoperative IRX-2 immunotherapy in early breast cancer. Details on this clone: The same CDR3 also results from other DNA sequences found in this sample.

Regarding treatment: preoperative locoregional IRX-2 cytokine immunotherapy. This phase Ib study tested locoregional IRX-2 cytokine immunotherapy given before surgery. Sequencing used immunoSEQ multiplex PCR; TCRdb keeps in-frame clones, though not all of them. The table records 40,000 to 50,000 clones, about 80% of them present only once. The input for sequencing was tumor tissue, taken after IRX-2 immunotherapy. The sequence was collected from a human donor with breast cancer.

The CDR3, as DNA: TGCGCCAGCAGCTTGGAGGGGCTTAGCTCCTACGAGCAGTACTTC. It is translated as CASSLEGLSSYEQYF. The chain recombines TRBV5-1 with TRBJ2-7; tentative D call: TRBD1 (5 bases). V was trimmed by 0 bases and J by 0 bases, leaving 10 bases between them. CDR1 is SGHRS and CDR2 is YFSETQ in the germline V gene. This CDR3 has 15 residues. The variable domain in full, completed from reference TRBV5-1 and TRBJ2-7, reads KAGVTQTPRYLIKTRGQQVTLSCSPISGHRSVSWYQQTPGQGLQFLFEYFSETQRNKGNFPGRFSGRQFSNSRSEMNVSTLELGDSALYLCASSLEGLSSYEQYFGPGTRLTVT.